A single sample gave rise to the 27 T cell receptor beta chains below, sequenced in a study of response to subunit inactivated influenza vaccine. TCRdb fed the RT-PCR reads into MiXCR, producing one record per CDR3 protein. The table records fewer than 700,000 distinct CDR3 sequences, over 10% of them present only once. Sequenced material: PBMCs from blood, taken about 6 weeks after vaccination. Receptor source: a man aged 50 to 60 who received an inactivated influenza vaccine.

In this sample, this clonotype turned up many times. This CDR3 is CASSFGAEQYF. Written as DNA, the CDR3 is TGTGCCAGCAGCTTTGGGGCCGAGCAGTACTTC. The chain recombines TRBV7-9 with TRBJ2-7, with D possibly matching TRBD1 (5 bases). CDR3 length equals 11 residues. Germline CDR1 is SEHNR and CDR2 is FQNEAQ (reference sequence). V was clipped by 3 bases and J by 6 bases, with 6 bases between them.

The table lists this clonotype with a few counts. The chain recombines TRBV11-2 with TRBJ2-1; possible D gene TRBD1, 5 bases. V was trimmed by 4 bases and J by 9 bases, leaving 10 bases between them. CDR1 and CDR2 (germline): SGHAT, FQNNGV. This CDR3 spans 12 amino acids. Here the CDR3 reads CASSSQGAEQFF. The CDR3 region has the DNA TGTGCCAGCAGCTCCCAGGGTGCTGAGCAGTTCTTC.

There are a few counts of this clonotype. The chain links TRBV6-4 to TRBJ2-3, with TRBD2 matching over 8 bases. This CDR3 is built from 19 residues. The V gene end was trimmed by 5 bases and the J gene end by 4 bases; junction bases not matched to a gene: 20. Germline CDR1 and CDR2: MRHNA and SNTAGT. The CDR3 protein is CASSHQEFPSGRKADTQYF. The CDR3 coding sequence is TGTGCCAGCAGTCACCAAGAATTTCCCAGCGGGAGAAAAGCAGATACGCAGTATTTT.

This clonotype was detected only a few times. The gene calls are TRBV6-1 and TRBJ1-4; possibly TRBD1 for D (6 bases). CDR3 size: 13 residues. V lost 6 bases and J 5 bases, leaving 10 bases between the germline ends. Germline assignment: CDR1 MNHNS and CDR2 SASEGT. The CDR3 coding sequence is TGTGCCAGCAGGAGGGGGGGGAATGAAAAACTGTTTTTT. Amino acid sequence: CASRRGGNEKLFF.

This clonotype was observed a handful of times. The chain recombines TRBV29-1 with TRBJ2-3; 11 nucleotides match TRBD2. The germline CDR1 and CDR2 sequences are SQVTM and ANQGSEA. This CDR3 contains 14 residues. The V segment lost 7 bases and the J segment 1 base; nucleotides outside the gene matches: 4. DNA of the CDR3: TGCAGCGCATCGACTAGCGGGGGCACAGATACGCAGTATTTT. Translated: CSASTSGGTDTQYF.

This clonotype was detected only a few times. The junction and the germline gene differ at one end; a read error may be behind it. This sequence joins TRBV29-1 and TRBJ2-2; D uncertain. This CDR3 contains 13 residues. The germline gives CDR1 SQVTM, CDR2 ANQGSEA. CDR3 amino acids: CSAEESFSGELFF. The CDR3 DNA follows: TGCAGCGCTGAAGAAAGTTTTAGCGGGGAGCTGTTTTTT.

This clonotype was counted a few times. The rearrangement uses TRBV20-1 and TRBJ1-6; D perhaps matches TRBD1 (6 bases). The germline V and J ends were trimmed by 6 bases and 8 bases, with 26 bases remaining between them. Germline V gene lookup returns CDR1 DFQATT and CDR2 SNEGSKA (reference sequence). This CDR3 is built from 17 residues. Written as DNA, the CDR3 is TGCAGTGCCCGCCGCCCCCGGGACATTCGGTCCTATTCACCCCTCCACTTT. Translating gives CSARRPRDIRSYSPLHF.

The V and J genes are TRBV12-5 and TRBJ1-2, with TRBD1 as a possible D gene (6 bases). The CDR3 contains 12 residues. Trimming took 3 bases from V and 6 from J, leaving 8 bases between them. Germline CDR1 LGHNT, CDR2 FRNRAP. DNA for the CDR3: TGTGCTAGTGGTTTCTACAGGGATGGCTACACCTTC. Amino acid sequence: CASGFYRDGYTF.

In this sample, this clonotype turned up many times. This rearrangement joins TRBV24-1 to TRBJ1-1, with a tentative D call TRBD1 (6 bases). The V gene's germline CDR1 is KGHDR and CDR2 SFDVKD. The CDR3 extends over 16 amino acids. V lost 4 bases, J lost 1 base, and 15 bases lay in between. CDR3 DNA sequence: TGTGCCACCAGTGAAAGCGGGGGCGTTGGGAACACTGAAGCTTTCTTT. Translated, it gives CATSESGGVGNTEAFF.

Ten or more counts support this clonotype. The chain is built from TRBV6-2 or TRBV6-3 and TRBJ2-7, with D unclear. With 2 bases removed from V and 2 bases from J, the gap between germline ends came to 10 bases. Looked up from germline, CDR1 is MNHEY and CDR2 is SVGEGT. There are 14 residues in the CDR3. This CDR3 reads CASSYRSGAYEQYF. In nucleotides, the CDR3 is TGTGCCAGCAGTTACCGGTCAGGAGCCTACGAGCAGTACTTC.

Many counts were recorded for this clonotype. The V gene is TRBV10-3, the J gene TRBJ1-1; weak D call: TRBD1 (6 bases). The V gene's germline CDR1 is ENHRY and CDR2 SYGVKD. V was shortened by 5 bases and J by 1 base, with 8 bases between the two germline ends. The CDR3 is made up of 13 amino acids. In DNA form, the CDR3 reads TGTGCCATCAGTAACAGGGAGAACACTGAAGCTTTCTTT. Residues: CAISNRENTEAFF.

The rearrangement joins TRBV4-2 to TRBJ1-2, with D maybe TRBD1 (5 bases). The CDR3 totals 16 residues. Germline loops: CDR1 LGHNA, CDR2 YNFKEQ. Trimming took off 0 bases at V and 0 bases at J, with 11 bases between the two ends. Here the CDR3 DNA reads TGTGCCAGCAGCCAAGAAGGGTCCAGGGCTAACTATGGCTACACCTTC. The encoded protein is CASSQEGSRANYGYTF.

The table lists this clonotype with a few counts. The gene calls are TRBV6-2 or TRBV6-3 and TRBJ1-4; TRBD1 aligns across 7 bases. Losses at the gene ends were 7 bases for V and 0 bases for J; bases not matched to a gene: 17. The CDR3 covers 19 residues. Germline V gene sequence: CDR1 MNHEY, CDR2 SVGEGT. CDR3 bases: TGTGCCAGCACTCCGCGGACCGGGACAGCTTATCCAACTAATGAAAAACTGTTTTTT. The encoded protein is CASTPRTGTAYPTNEKLFF.

This clonotype came up many times. V is TRBV7-9 and J is TRBJ1-2, with D perhaps TRBD1 (5 bases). The CDR3 totals 14 residues. Germline CDR1 reads SEHNR; CDR2 reads FQNEAQ (reference sequence). V was pared by 4 bases and J by 7 bases, with 16 bases between. The CDR3 here is CASSWEGPRGGYTF. In DNA, the CDR3 is TGTGCCAGCAGCTGGGAGGGGCCGAGGGGTGGCTACACCTTC.

This clonotype occurred a few times. The chain combines TRBV29-1 with TRBJ2-2; 7 bases align to TRBD1. V dropped 1 base and J dropped 0; count of bases not matched to a gene: 2. This CDR3 is 15 amino acids long. Per the germline V gene, CDR1 is SQVTM and CDR2 is ANQGSEA. CDR3 nucleotide sequence: TGCAGCGTTGAAGGGCAGGGGGCGAACACCGGGGAGCTGTTTTTT. It codes for CSVEGQGANTGELFF.

The V gene is TRBV5-1, the J gene TRBJ2-5; D is ambiguous. Germline CDR1 is SGHRS and CDR2 is YFSETQ. The CDR3 length is 14 residues. Trimming stripped 0 bases from V and 2 bases from J, with 8 bases between. CDR3 nucleotide sequence: TGCGCCAGCAGCTTGGGCCAAAAACAAGAGACCCAGTACTTC. It codes for CASSLGQKQETQYF.

V is TRBV28 and J is TRBJ2-1; D is undetermined. The ends were cut back, 5 bases at V and 10 bases at J, with 9 bases in the middle. The V gene's germline CDR1 is MDHEN and CDR2 SYDVKM. The CDR3 is made up of 11 amino acids. The CDR3 DNA sequence: TGTGCCAGCAGTGGGTGGCGGGAGCAGTTCTTC. Translation: CASSGWREQFF.

J is TRBJ2-4 and V is TRBV5-1, with 11 positions matching TRBD2. After removal of 4 bases from V and 2 bases from J, the junction contained 5 bases not matched to a gene. CDR3 length: 16 residues. CDR1 and CDR2 from the germline V gene are SGHRS and YFSETQ. For the CDR3, the DNA is TGCGCCAGCAGCCCGACTAGCGGGATTTCCAAAAACATTCAGTACTTC. Translated, it gives CASSPTSGISKNIQYF. Drawing the rest from reference TRBV5-1 and TRBJ2-4, the complete variable domain is KAGVTQTPRYLIKTRGQQVTLSCSPISGHRSVSWYQQTPGQGLQFLFEYFSETQRNKGNFPGRFSGRQFSNSRSEMNVSTLELGDSALYLCASSPTSGISKNIQYFGAGTRLSVL.

The chain combines TRBV4-3 with TRBJ1-6, with a possible D match to TRBD1 (6 bases). The germline V gene has CDR1 LGHNA and CDR2 YSLEER. This CDR3 is 14 amino acids long. Deletions cut 1 base from V and 6 bases from J, with 7 bases between. In DNA, the CDR3 is TGCGCCAGCAGCCAAGGGGACACTAATTCACCCCTCCACTTT. Its translation is CASSQGDTNSPLHF.

This clonotype was detected ten times or more. The chain employs TRBV29-1 and TRBJ2-3; no reliable D call. The CDR3 is made up of 18 amino acids. V lost 1 base to trimming and J lost 2 bases, with 22 bases between them. In germline, CDR1 is SQVTM, CDR2 ANQGSEA. The CDR3 nucleotides read TGCAGCGTTGAAGGCCGACGCGATCCCGGCAGAATCACAGATACGCAGTATTTT. Its translation is CSVEGRRDPGRITDTQYF.

This clonotype was seen many times. The rearrangement uses TRBV5-6 and TRBJ2-3, with D unresolved. With 3 bases removed from V and 8 bases from J, the gap between germline ends came to 7 bases. Germline CDR1 reads SGHDT; CDR2 reads YYEEEE. This CDR3 spans 11 amino acids. CDR3 sequence (DNA): TGTGCCAGCAGCTCAACGGGTACGCAGTATTTT. Protein product: CASSSTGTQYF.

This chain links TRBV11-1 with TRBJ1-1; no firm D call. The CDR3 extends over 18 amino acids. CDR1 and CDR2 from the germline V gene are SGHAT and FQDESV (reference sequence). The V gene lost 5 bases and the J gene lost 2 bases, with 24 bases spanning the gap. The CDR3 loop reads CASSVEKWAVSPNTEAFF. CDR3 DNA: TGTGCCAGCAGCGTCGAAAAGTGGGCAGTCAGTCCCAACACTGAAGCTTTCTTT.

This clonotype appeared many times. The genes are TRBV10-3 and TRBJ1-5; D is possibly TRBD1 (5 bases). The CDR3 extends over 12 amino acids. The V gene lost 6 bases and the J gene lost 5 bases, with 8 bases spanning the gap. Germline V gives CDR1 ENHRY, CDR2 SYGVKD. Written as DNA, the CDR3 is TGTGCCATCAGCCCGGGGGATCAGCCCCAGCATTTT. Amino acid sequence: CAISPGDQPQHF.

The DNA for the CDR3 is TGTGCCAGCAGGATGAATAACTACGAGCAGTACTTC. It translates to CASRMNNYEQYF. The chain joins TRBV12-3 or TRBV12-4 to TRBJ2-7, with D uncertain. CDR3 size: 12 residues. The V end lost 6 bases, the J end lost 3 bases, and 9 bases lay between the germline ends.

This clonotype came up many times. The chain has TRBV4-3 and TRBJ2-1, with D unresolved. Trimming cost V 0 bases and J 4 bases, with 13 bases left between them. Germline V gene data show CDR1 as LGHNA and CDR2 as YSLEER. The CDR3 is made up of 16 amino acids. CDR3 region: CASSQDMADAYNEQFF. CDR3 DNA: TGCGCCAGCAGCCAAGATATGGCGGATGCGTACAATGAGCAGTTCTTC.

This clonotype appeared many times. The rearrangement joins TRBV6-1 to TRBJ2-1, with a possible D match to TRBD1 (6 bases). CDR1 and CDR2 from the germline V gene are MNHNS and SASEGT. The CDR3 runs to 15 residues. Trimming removed 5 bases at V and 6 bases at J, with 17 bases between. CDR3 nucleotide sequence: TGTGCCAGCAGTCAAGACCTTACAGGGTCCAATGAGCAGTTCTTC. Its protein product is CASSQDLTGSNEQFF.

CDR3 in amino acids: CASSRVAVENIQYF. CDR3 in DNA: TGTGCCAGCAGCCGGGTTGCGGTCGAAAACATTCAGTACTTC. This chain uses TRBV4-2 with TRBJ2-4; D ambiguous. The CDR3 extends over 14 amino acids. CDR1 and CDR2 (germline): LGHNA, YNFKEQ. V gave up 4 bases and J gave up 5 bases, with 12 bases separating them.